This TCR beta chain was found in a study of T cell responses to AZD1222 COVID-19 vaccine. Turning to the study itself: The analysis combined second doses at about 4 or about 12 weeks.

Study-level findings and limits: There were repertoire samples only from the period after the peak T cell response. It should be noted that donors were predominantly white British and more often female, and clonal diversity was possibly underestimated.

Trimming left V 2 bases short and J 3 bases short, with 4 bases between. CDR1 and CDR2 (germline): MDHEN, SYDVKM. This CDR3 is 12 amino acids long. Clones were read by immunoSEQ multiplex PCR, and TCRdb kept only the in-frame ones, dropping some. The data contain 150,000 to 200,000 clones, 85% to 90% of them seen just once; the ten biggest clones take up 1.5% to 2%. As regards this clone: Its antigen is unknown.

This TCR was recovered from an adult in good health. The chain recombines TRBV28 with TRBJ1-2; D is unclear. Source: peripheral blood, taken on day 0 of AZD1222 vaccination. The CDR3 nucleotides read TGTGCCAGCAGTTTAGGATACTATGGCTACACCTTC. It is translated as CASSLGYYGYTF.